The clone carrying this T cell receptor (beta chain) was detected only a few times. This specimen belongs to a study of blood T cell repertoires in COVID-19. Study details: Samples taken during acute and convalescent COVID-19 were collected in the United States, Italy and Spain.

The method was immunoSEQ multiplex PCR; TCRdb's version includes in-frame clones alone and lacks a portion of them. The table records 250,000 or so clones, around 89% of them present only once. The junction had 7 bases not matched to a gene; V was cut back by 4 bases and J by 0 bases. The CDR3 is 16 amino acids. Germline values: CDR1 SGHKS, CDR2 YYEKEE (reference sequence). This sequence was found in a man aged 35 to 55 who had recovered from COVID-19. Sequenced sample: PBMCs or T cells enriched from blood (not recorded which). The chain carries TRBV5-5 and TRBJ2-1; the match to TRBD1 covers 7 bases. The CDR3 spells CASSGGRDSSYNEQFF. The DNA for the CDR3 is TGTGCCAGCAGCGGGGGAAGGGACAGCTCCTACAATGAGCAGTTCTTC.